The sequence of this T cell receptor beta chain was determined in a study of blood T cell repertoires in COVID-19. Across the study: Some COVID-19 samples were acute and others convalescent; all came from the United States, Italy and Spain. T cells, B-cell-depleted T cells, or PBMCs supplied cDNA or gDNA.

Per the original data handling: How many nucleated cells were present was estimated from reference gene primer amplification. Here immunoSEQ multiplex PCR was the method, and the copy in TCRdb shows in-frame clones only, minus some. The V and J calls and the clone size are those of that table, but D and trimming were determined from the DNA. The sample shows tens of thousands of clones, just under 80% of them seen only once. CDR1 and CDR2 from the germline V gene are LNHDA and SQIVND (reference sequence). The J segment lost 11 bases and the V segment lost 3 bases, leaving 13 bases of the junction unmatched. This CDR3 is 16 amino acids long.

This receptor was obtained from a human donor in a cohort sampled during active COVID-19. The chain is built from TRBV19 and TRBJ1-6, with TRBD1 matching 7 bases. Sample: peripheral blood. CDR3 loop: CASSMKGAEYPAPLHF. The CDR3 nucleotides read TGTGCCAGTAGTATGAAGGGGGCCGAGTATCCGGCACCCCTCCACTTT.